The present entry profiles one T cell receptor beta chain with its context. CDR3 size: 12 residues. Trimming removed 5 bases at V and 5 bases at J, with 9 bases between. CDR1 SGHVS and CDR2 FNYEAQ come from the germline V gene. These data belong to a study of cytomegalovirus exposure and HLA in healthy donors. The PCR ran on 60 Vbeta and 13 Jbeta primers. Profiling relied on immunoSEQ multiplex PCR, and the TCRdb table lists in-frame clones only, not all of them. The top ten clones hold roughly 4.9% of a sample with 150,000 to 200,000 clones, roughly 80% of them seen once. The receptor comes from a woman aged 18-29 years in good health and CMV-seropositive. Input material: PBMCs. The gene calls are TRBV7-6 and TRBJ2-5; D call uncertain. The CDR3 spells CASSPTLETQYF. The CDR3 DNA reads as TGTGCCAGCAGCCCAACTCTTGAGACCCAGTACTTC.